A selection of T cell receptor beta chains follows, all from one sample in a study of shared clonotypes between healthy human individuals. Here immunoSEQ multiplex PCR was the method, and the copy in TCRdb shows in-frame clones only, minus some. Found here are 2 million to 2.5 million clones, 85% to 95% of them singletons; the top ten hold 1.1%. Sequenced material: naive CD8+ T cells sorted from blood. These receptor sequences come from a man younger than 35 in good health. Each CDR3 is given with its conserved first and last residue. Each record gives: CDR3 length, D gene, J gene, V gene, CDR3 protein, CDR3 DNA. The D gene is left open where the match is weak.

length: 15; D: -; J: TRBJ2-7; V: TRBV15; CDR3: CATSRDRAGTYEQYF; DNA: TGTGCCACCAGCAGAGATCGCGCGGGGACCTACGAGCAGTACTTC
length: 13; D: -; J: TRBJ2-5; V: TRBV10-2; CDR3: CASSGGSQETQYF; DNA: TGCGCCAGCAGTGGCGGTAGCCAAGAGACCCAGTACTTC
length: 14; D: -; J: TRBJ2-1; V: TRBV27; CDR3: CASSLGGLGLEQFF; DNA: TGTGCCAGCAGTTTGGGCGGCCTTGGTCTTGAGCAGTTCTTC
length: 14; D: TRBD1; J: TRBJ1-5; V: TRBV28; CDR3: CASSLQGAAQPQHF; DNA: TGTGCCAGCAGTTTACAGGGGGCAGCTCAGCCCCAGCATTTT
length: 13; D: -; J: TRBJ1-1; V: TRBV5-5; CDR3: CASSSLYGTEAFF; DNA: TGTGCCAGCAGCTCCCTATACGGAACTGAAGCTTTCTTT
length: 14; D: -; J: TRBJ2-5; V: TRBV28; CDR3: CASTLRAGWETQYF; DNA: TGTGCCAGCACCCTTAGGGCAGGCTGGGAGACCCAGTACTTC
length: 16; D: -; J: TRBJ2-2; V: TRBV5-6; CDR3: CASSLVFHTRSGELFF; DNA: TGTGCCAGCAGCTTGGTTTTTCACACGAGGAGCGGGGAGCTGTTTTTT
length: 16; D: -; J: TRBJ2-7; V: TRBV4-3; CDR3: CASSQDRSGYSYEQYF; DNA: TGCGCCAGCAGCCAAGATCGATCAGGGTACTCCTACGAGCAGTACTTC
length: 13; D: -; J: TRBJ1-3; V: TRBV5-6; CDR3: CASSGLPGNTIYF; DNA: TGTGCCAGCAGCGGACTACCTGGAAACACCATATATTTT
length: 17; D: -; J: TRBJ1-2; V: TRBV7-5; CDR3: CARSLVLGNRENYGYTF; DNA: TGTGCCAGAAGCTTAGTACTGGGTAACAGGGAGAACTATGGCTACACCTTC